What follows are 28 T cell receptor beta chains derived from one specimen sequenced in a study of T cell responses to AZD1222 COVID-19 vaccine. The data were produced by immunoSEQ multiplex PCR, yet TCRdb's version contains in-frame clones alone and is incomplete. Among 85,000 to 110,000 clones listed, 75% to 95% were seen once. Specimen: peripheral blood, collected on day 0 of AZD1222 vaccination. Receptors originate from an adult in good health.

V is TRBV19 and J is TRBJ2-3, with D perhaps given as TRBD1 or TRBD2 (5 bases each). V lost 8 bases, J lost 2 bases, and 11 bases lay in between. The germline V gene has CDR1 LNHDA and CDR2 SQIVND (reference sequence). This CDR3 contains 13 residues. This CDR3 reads CASGTSTTDTQYF. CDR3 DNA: TGTGCCAGTGGGACGTCCACCACAGATACGCAGTATTTT.

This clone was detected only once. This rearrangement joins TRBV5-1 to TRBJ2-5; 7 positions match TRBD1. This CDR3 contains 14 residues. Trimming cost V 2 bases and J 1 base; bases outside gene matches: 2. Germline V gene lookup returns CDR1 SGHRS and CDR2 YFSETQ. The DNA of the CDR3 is TGCGCCAGCAGCTTAGACAGGGTCCAAGAGACCCAGTACTTC. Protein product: CASSLDRVQETQYF.

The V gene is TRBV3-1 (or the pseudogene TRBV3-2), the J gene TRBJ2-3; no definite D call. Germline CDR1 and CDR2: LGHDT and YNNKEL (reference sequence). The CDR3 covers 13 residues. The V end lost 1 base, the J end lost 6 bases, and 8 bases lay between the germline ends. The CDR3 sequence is CASSQAILDTQYF. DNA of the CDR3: TGTGCCAGCAGCCAAGCCATATTGGATACGCAGTATTTT.

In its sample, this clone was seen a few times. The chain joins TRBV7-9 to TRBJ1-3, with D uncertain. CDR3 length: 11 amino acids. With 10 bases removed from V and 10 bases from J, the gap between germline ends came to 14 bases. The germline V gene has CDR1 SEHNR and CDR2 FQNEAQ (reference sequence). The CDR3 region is CATESFGTIYF. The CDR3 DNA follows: TGTGCCACCGAGAGCTTTGGGACCATATATTTT.

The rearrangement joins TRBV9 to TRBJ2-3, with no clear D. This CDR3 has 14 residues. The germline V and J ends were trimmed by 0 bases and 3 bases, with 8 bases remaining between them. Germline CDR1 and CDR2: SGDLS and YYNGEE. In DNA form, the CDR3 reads TGTGCCAGCAGCGTAGAGGGTGGGACAGATACGCAGTATTTT. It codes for CASSVEGGTDTQYF.

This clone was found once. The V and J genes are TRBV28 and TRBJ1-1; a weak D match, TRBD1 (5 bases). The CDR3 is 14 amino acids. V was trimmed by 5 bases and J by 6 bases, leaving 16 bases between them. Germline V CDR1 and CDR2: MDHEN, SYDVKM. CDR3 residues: CASSPAGRGAEAFF. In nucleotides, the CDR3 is TGTGCCAGCAGTCCAGCAGGGAGGGGCGCTGAAGCTTTCTTT.

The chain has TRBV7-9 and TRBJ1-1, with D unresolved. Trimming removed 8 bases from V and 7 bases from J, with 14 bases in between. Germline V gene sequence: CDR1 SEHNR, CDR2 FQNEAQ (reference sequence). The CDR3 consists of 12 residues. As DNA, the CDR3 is TGTGCCAGCGGCCGAGAGGATTTTGAAGCTTTCTTT. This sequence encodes CASGREDFEAFF.

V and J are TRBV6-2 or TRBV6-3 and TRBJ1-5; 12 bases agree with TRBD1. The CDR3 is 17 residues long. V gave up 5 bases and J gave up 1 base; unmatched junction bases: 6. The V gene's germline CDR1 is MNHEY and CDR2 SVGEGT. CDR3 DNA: TGTGCCAGCAGTGGGACAGGGGGCCTTTGGAGCAATCAGCCCCAGCATTTT. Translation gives CASSGTGGLWSNQPQHF.

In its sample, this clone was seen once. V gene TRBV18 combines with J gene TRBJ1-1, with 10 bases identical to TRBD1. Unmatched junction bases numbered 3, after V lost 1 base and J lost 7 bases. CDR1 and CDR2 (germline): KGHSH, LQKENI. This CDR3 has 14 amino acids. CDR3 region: CASSPRDRGSEAFF. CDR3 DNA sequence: TGTGCCAGCTCACCACGGGACAGGGGTAGTGAAGCTTTCTTT. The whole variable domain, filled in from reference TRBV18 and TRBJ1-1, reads NAGVMQNPRHLVRRRGQEARLRCSPMKGHSHVYWYRQLPEEGLKFMVYLQKENIIDESGMPKERFSAEFPKEGPSILRIQQVVRGDSAAYFCASSPRDRGSEAFFGQGTRLTVV.

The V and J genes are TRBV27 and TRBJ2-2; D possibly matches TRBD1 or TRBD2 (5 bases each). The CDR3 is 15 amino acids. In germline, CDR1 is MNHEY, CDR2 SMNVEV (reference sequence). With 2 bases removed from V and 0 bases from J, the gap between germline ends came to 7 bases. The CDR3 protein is CASSLGTANTGELFF. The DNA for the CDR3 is TGTGCCAGCAGTTTAGGGACGGCGAACACCGGGGAGCTGTTTTTT.

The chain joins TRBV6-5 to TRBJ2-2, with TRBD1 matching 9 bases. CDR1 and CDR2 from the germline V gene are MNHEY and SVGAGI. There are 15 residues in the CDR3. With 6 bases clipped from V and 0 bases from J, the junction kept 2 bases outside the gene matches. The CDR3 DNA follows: TGTGCCAGCAGGAGGGACAGGGCGAACACCGGGGAGCTGTTTTTT. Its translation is CASRRDRANTGELFF.

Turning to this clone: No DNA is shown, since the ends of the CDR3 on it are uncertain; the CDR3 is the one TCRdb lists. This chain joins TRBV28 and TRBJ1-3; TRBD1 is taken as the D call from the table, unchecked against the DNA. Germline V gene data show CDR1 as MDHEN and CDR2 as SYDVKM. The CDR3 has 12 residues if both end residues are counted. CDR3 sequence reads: CASSFGQGAPYF.

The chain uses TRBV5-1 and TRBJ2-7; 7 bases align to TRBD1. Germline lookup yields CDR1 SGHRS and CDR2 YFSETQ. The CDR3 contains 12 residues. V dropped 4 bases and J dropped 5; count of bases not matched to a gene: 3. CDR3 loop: CASSPDRNEQYF. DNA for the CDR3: TGCGCCAGCAGCCCGGACAGGAACGAGCAGTACTTC.

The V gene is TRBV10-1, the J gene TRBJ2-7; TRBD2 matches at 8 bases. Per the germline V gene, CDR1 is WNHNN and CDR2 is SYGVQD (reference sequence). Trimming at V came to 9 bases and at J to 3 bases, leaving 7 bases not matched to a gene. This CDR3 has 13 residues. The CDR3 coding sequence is TGCGCCAGACTGGAGCGGGAGATCTACGAGCAGTACTTC. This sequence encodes CARLEREIYEQYF.

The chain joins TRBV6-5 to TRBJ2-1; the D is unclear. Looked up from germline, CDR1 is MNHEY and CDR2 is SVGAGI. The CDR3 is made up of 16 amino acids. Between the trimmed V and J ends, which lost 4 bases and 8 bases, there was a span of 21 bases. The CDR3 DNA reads TGTGCCAGCAGTTTTAGTCGCATACCTTTCCCCCATGAGCAGTTCTTC. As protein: CASSFSRIPFPHEQFF.

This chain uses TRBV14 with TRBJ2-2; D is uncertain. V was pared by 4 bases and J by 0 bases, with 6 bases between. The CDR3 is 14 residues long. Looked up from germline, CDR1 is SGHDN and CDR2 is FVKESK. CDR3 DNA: TGTGCCAGCAGCCCCCGGGCGAACACCGGGGAGCTGTTTTTT. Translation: CASSPRANTGELFF.

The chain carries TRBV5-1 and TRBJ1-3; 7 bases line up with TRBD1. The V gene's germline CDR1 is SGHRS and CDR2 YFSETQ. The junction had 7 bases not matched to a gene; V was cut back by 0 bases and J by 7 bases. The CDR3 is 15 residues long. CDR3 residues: CASSLGKTGYNTIYF. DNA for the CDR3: TGCGCCAGCAGCTTGGGGAAGACAGGGTACAACACCATATATTTT.

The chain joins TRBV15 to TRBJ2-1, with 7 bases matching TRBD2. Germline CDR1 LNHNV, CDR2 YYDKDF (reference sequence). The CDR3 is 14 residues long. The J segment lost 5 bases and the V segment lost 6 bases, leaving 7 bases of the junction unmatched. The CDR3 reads CATSGTGGDNEQFF. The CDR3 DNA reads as TGTGCCACCAGTGGTACGGGAGGCGACAATGAGCAGTTCTTC.

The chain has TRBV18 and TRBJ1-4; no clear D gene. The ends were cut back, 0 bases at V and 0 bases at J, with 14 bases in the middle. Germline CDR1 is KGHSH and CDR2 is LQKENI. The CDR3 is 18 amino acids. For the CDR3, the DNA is TGTGCCAGCTCACCACCCCAAAGCGTTCGTCCAACTAATGAAAAACTGTTTTTT. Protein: CASSPPQSVRPTNEKLFF.

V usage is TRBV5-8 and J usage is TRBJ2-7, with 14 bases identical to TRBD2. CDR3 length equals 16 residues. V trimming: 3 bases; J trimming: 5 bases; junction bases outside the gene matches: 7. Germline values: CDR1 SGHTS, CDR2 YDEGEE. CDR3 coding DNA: TGTGCCAGCAGCTGGGGGACTAGCGGGGGTTCTGACGAGCAGTACTTC. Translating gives CASSWGTSGGSDEQYF.

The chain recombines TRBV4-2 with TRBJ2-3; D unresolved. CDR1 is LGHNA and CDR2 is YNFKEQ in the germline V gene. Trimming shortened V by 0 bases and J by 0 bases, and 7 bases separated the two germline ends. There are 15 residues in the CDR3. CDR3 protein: CASSQERVSTDTQYF. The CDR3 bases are TGTGCCAGCAGCCAAGAAAGGGTTAGCACAGATACGCAGTATTTT.

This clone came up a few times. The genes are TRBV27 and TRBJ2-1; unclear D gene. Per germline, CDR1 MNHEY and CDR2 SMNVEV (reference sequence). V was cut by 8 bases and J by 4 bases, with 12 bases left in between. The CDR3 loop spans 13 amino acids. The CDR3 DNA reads TGTGCCAGCTGGTCGCCTAGGTACAATGAGCAGTTCTTC. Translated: CASWSPRYNEQFF.

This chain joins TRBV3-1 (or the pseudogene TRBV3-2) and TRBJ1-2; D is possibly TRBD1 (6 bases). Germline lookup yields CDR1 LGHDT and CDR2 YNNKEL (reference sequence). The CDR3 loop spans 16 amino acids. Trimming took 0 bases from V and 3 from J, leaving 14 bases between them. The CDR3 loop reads CASSQDLNDRYYGYTF. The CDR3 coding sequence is TGTGCCAGCAGCCAAGATCTGAATGACAGGTACTATGGCTACACCTTC.

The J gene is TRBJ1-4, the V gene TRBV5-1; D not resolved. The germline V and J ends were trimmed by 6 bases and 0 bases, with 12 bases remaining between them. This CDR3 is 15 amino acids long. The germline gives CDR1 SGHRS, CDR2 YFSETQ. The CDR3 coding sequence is TGCGCCAGCACTTCCGGGGTTCCAACTAATGAAAAACTGTTTTTT. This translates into CASTSGVPTNEKLFF.

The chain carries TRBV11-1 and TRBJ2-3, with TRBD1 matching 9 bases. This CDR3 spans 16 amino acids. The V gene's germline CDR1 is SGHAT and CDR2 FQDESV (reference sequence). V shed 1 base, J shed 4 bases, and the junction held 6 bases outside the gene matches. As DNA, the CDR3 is TGTGCCAGCAGCTTAGGGGACAGGGACCTAGCAGATACGCAGTATTTT. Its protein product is CASSLGDRDLADTQYF.

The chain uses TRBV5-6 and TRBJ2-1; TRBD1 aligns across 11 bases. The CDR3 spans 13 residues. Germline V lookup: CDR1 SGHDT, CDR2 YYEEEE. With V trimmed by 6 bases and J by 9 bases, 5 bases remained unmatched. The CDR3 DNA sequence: TGTGCCAGCACCGGGACAGGGGGGGTTGAGCAGTTCTTC. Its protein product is CASTGTGGVEQFF.

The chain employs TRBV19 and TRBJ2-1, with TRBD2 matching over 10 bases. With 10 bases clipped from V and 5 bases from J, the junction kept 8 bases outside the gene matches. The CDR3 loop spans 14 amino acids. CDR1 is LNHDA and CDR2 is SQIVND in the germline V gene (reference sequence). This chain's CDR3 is CATTGTSVDNEQFF. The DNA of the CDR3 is TGTGCCACCACCGGGACTAGCGTCGACAATGAGCAGTTCTTC.

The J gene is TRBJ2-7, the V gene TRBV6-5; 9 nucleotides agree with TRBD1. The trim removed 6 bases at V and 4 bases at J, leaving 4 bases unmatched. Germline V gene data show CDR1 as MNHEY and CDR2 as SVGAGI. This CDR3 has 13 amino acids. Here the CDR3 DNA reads TGTGCCAGCAGCCAAGGACAGGGGTACGAGCAGTACTTC. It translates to CASSQGQGYEQYF.